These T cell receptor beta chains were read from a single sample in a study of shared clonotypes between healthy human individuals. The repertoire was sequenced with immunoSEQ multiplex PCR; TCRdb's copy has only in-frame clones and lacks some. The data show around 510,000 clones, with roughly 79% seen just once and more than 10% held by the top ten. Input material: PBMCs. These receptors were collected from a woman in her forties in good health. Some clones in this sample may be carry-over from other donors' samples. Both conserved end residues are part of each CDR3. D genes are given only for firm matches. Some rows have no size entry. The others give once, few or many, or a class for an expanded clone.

TGCGCCAGCAGCTCCCCTTCGACTAGTATCAATGAGCAGTTCTTC | CASSSPSTSINEQFF | - | - | TRBJ2-1 | TRBV5-1
TGCGCCACCCAGACCGAAATGGGTTCACCCCTCCACTTT | CATQTEMGSPLHF | many | - | TRBJ1-6 | TRBV10-2
TGTGCCAGTAGTATACTAGCGGGAGTGGTTACGCAGTATTTT | CASSILAGVVTQYF | - | TRBD2 | TRBJ2-3 | TRBV19
TGTGCCAGCAGCCATGCTAGCGGGAAAAACATTCAGTACTTC | CASSHASGKNIQYF | many | TRBD2 | TRBJ2-4 | TRBV5-4
TGTGCCAGCAGCCCTCGGGAGGGCTCCTACAATGAGCAGTTCTTC | CASSPREGSYNEQFF | - | TRBD2 | TRBJ2-1 | TRBV11-2
TGCGCCAGCAGCTGGGGACAGGGAGGTACTGAAGCTTTCTTT | CASSWGQGGTEAFF | few | TRBD1 | TRBJ1-1 | TRBV5-1
TGTGCCAGTAGTATGACTAGCGGGACGAACGAGCAGTACTTC | CASSMTSGTNEQYF | once | TRBD2 | TRBJ2-7 | TRBV19
TGTGCCAGCAGTGAGGGGTATGAAAAACTGTTTTTT | CASSEGYEKLFF | - | - | TRBJ1-4 | TRBV25-1
TGTGCCAGCAGCTTAGTGGGGTTTAGCGGGAGACACGAGCAGTACTTC | CASSLVGFSGRHEQYF | - | TRBD2 | TRBJ2-7 | TRBV7-9
TGTGCCATCAGTTTCTCTGGGGGTAGCGGGAGTCGCTATGAGCAGTTCTTC | CAISFSGGSGSRYEQFF | few | TRBD2 | TRBJ2-1 | TRBV10-3
TGCGCCAGCAGGCCGACAGGGACTGGGGCCAACGTCCTGACTTTC | CASRPTGTGANVLTF | few | TRBD1 | TRBJ2-6 | TRBV5-1
TGTGCCAGCAGCCCGCCGACAGAGGATTTTGAAAAACTGTTTTTT | CASSPPTEDFEKLFF | many | - | TRBJ1-4 | TRBV4-2
TGTGCCAGCAGCCATTCACGGACAGGGGGCTACGAGCAGTACTTC | CASSHSRTGGYEQYF | - | TRBD1 | TRBJ2-7 | TRBV5-6
TGTGCCAGCAGCGAACCCATGACAGGGGGTATCGGGAACACTGAAGCTTTCTTT | CASSEPMTGGIGNTEAFF | few | TRBD1 | TRBJ1-1 | TRBV13
TGTGCCAGCAGCTTGTATGAACCGGGACAGGGACCCTCAACTAATGAAAAACTGTTTTTT | CASSLYEPGQGPSTNEKLFF | many | TRBD1 | TRBJ1-4 | TRBV7-6
TGTGCCAGCAGTTCCGGACTAGCGGGAACGGTTGAGCAGTACTTC | CASSSGLAGTVEQYF | - | TRBD2 | TRBJ2-7 | TRBV6-5
TGCGCCAGCAGCTTCTCGGGACAGGGGAACATTCAGTACTTC | CASSFSGQGNIQYF | - | TRBD1 | TRBJ2-4 | TRBV5-1
TGTGCCAGCAGCTTACGTTTTCGGGAGAAGGCGTTCTTC | CASSLRFREKAFF | - | - | TRBJ2-1 | TRBV7-2
TGTGCCTGGAGTGTATCGGATGGTGGGCAGTTCTTC | CAWSVSDGGQFF | - | - | TRBJ2-1 | TRBV30
TGTGCCATCAGTATGGTAATGAACACTGAAGCTTTCTTT | CAISMVMNTEAFF | - | - | TRBJ1-1 | TRBV10-3
TGTGCCAGCAGTGAAGGGTGGGCGGGGATCACCGGGGAGCTGTTTTTT | CASSEGWAGITGELFF | - | - | TRBJ2-2 | TRBV2
TGTGCCAGCAGCTTAATCGGGCGTTTCCAAGAGACCCAGTACTTC | CASSLIGRFQETQYF | many | - | TRBJ2-5 | TRBV7-3
TGTGCCAGCAGCGAATCCGGGCCCGCTGGAAACACCATATATTTT | CASSESGPAGNTIYF | - | - | TRBJ1-3 | TRBV7-9
TGCGCCAGCAGCCGAGGAGCAAGCGGGACCCAAGAGACCCAGTACTTC | CASSRGASGTQETQYF | - | TRBD2 | TRBJ2-5 | TRBV4-1
TGCGCCAGCAGCGTGGGTTTGGGACAGGGGGCTGATGGCTACACCTTC | CASSVGLGQGADGYTF | - | TRBD1 | TRBJ1-2 | TRBV5-1
TGTGCCAGCAGCTACCTCCTAGGCCAAGAGACCCAGTACTTC | CASSYLLGQETQYF | once | - | TRBJ2-5 | TRBV2
TGTGCCAGCAGCTCCGGACTAATCCCCTACGAGCAGTACTTC | CASSSGLIPYEQYF | many | - | TRBJ2-7 | TRBV7-2
TGTGCCAGCAGCCGCACCGGGACTAGCGGAACCTACGAGCAGTACTTC | CASSRTGTSGTYEQYF | - | TRBD2 | TRBJ2-7 | TRBV7-3
TGTGCCAGCAGTTTATGGGTAGCAGAGACCCAGTACTTC | CASSLWVAETQYF | - | - | TRBJ2-5 | TRBV28
TGTGCCAGCAGCCCCCGGACAGGGGGCTTCCCCTACGAGCAGTACTTC | CASSPRTGGFPYEQYF | - | TRBD1 | TRBJ2-7 | TRBV11-1
TGTGCCACCAGCATAGGTTGGACCTACGAGCAGTACTTC | CATSIGWTYEQYF | - | - | TRBJ2-7 | TRBV15
TGTGCCAGCAGTGAGACCGGGACTAGCGGTTACAATGAGCAGTTCTTC | CASSETGTSGYNEQFF | few | TRBD2 | TRBJ2-1 | TRBV6-1
TGTGCCAGCAGTGAACAGACAGGGGAGGCCTACGAGCAGTACTTC | CASSEQTGEAYEQYF | many | TRBD1 | TRBJ2-7 | TRBV6-1
TGCAGCGTGGAGGAGACAGCGAGCACAGATACGCAGTATTTT | CSVEETASTDTQYF | - | - | TRBJ2-3 | TRBV29-1
TGTGCCAGCAGCACCTTTTACGAGCAGTACTTC | CASSTFYEQYF | - | - | TRBJ2-7 | TRBV2
TGTGCCACCAGTTCAGGACTAGCGGGCGAGCAGTACTTC | CATSSGLAGEQYF | - | TRBD2 | TRBJ2-7 | TRBV15
TGTGCCAGCTCACAACCGACAGGGTACAATGAGCAGTTCTTC | CASSQPTGYNEQFF | - | TRBD1 | TRBJ2-1 | TRBV18
TGTGCCTGGAGTAGGCAGGGCTACTCCTACGAGCAGTACTTC | CAWSRQGYSYEQYF | - | - | TRBJ2-7 | TRBV30
TGTGCCAGCAGCAAAAGGTTGGAGGGGGGTGTTGCGGAGACCCAGTACTTC | CASSKRLEGGVAETQYF | - | - | TRBJ2-5 | TRBV21-1
TGTGCCTGGAGTGGGACAGGGAGTCCGACCGAAAACATTCAGTACTTC | CAWSGTGSPTENIQYF | - | TRBD1 | TRBJ2-4 | TRBV30
TGTGCCAGCAGCTTGGTGGGATCTGGCTACACCTTC | CASSLVGSGYTF | few | - | TRBJ1-2 | TRBV5-4
TGTGCCAGCAGCGAGACGCCGGGACTTATCGAGCAGTACTTC | CASSETPGLIEQYF | few | - | TRBJ2-7 | TRBV28
TGCAGTCCTGTTGAGCAGTTCTTC | CSPVEQFF | - | - | TRBJ2-1 | TRBV20-1
TGTGCCAGCACCACAGGGTACAATGAGCAGTTCTTC | CASTTGYNEQFF | few | - | TRBJ2-1 | TRBV2
TGTGCCAGCAGCCAGACAGGGGCCGCGAGGCAGCAGTTCTTC | CASSQTGAARQQFF | - | TRBD1 | TRBJ2-1 | TRBV25-1
TGTGCCAGCAGTGAAGGGCTAGCGGGAGGAAACATTCAGTACTTC | CASSEGLAGGNIQYF | few | TRBD2 | TRBJ2-4 | TRBV2
TGTGCCAGCAGCCCCGGACAGGGGAGGAATCAGCCCCAGCATTTT | CASSPGQGRNQPQHF | - | TRBD1 | TRBJ1-5 | TRBV7-2
TGTGCCAGTAGCCCCGGGACTAGCGGGAGTACCGGGGAGCTGTTTTTT | CASSPGTSGSTGELFF | few | TRBD2 | TRBJ2-2 | TRBV19
TGTGCCAGCCGGGACCTGAACACCGGGGAGCTGTTTTTT | CASRDLNTGELFF | - | - | TRBJ2-2 | TRBV6-6
TGTGCTAGCAGCTTAGCCAGCGGGAGTAGGGATACGCAGTATTTT | CASSLASGSRDTQYF | - | TRBD2 | TRBJ2-3 | TRBV7-2